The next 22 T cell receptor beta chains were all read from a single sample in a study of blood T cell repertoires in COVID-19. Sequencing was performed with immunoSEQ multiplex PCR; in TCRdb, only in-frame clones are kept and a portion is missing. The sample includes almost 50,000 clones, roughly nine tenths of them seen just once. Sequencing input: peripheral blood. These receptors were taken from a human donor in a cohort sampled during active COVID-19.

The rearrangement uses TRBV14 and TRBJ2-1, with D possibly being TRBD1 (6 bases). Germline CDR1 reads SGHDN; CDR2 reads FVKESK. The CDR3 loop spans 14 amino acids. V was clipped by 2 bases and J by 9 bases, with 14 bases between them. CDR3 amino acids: CASSQFSGRGEQFF. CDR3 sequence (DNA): TGTGCCAGCAGCCAATTTTCGGGCAGGGGTGAGCAGTTCTTC.

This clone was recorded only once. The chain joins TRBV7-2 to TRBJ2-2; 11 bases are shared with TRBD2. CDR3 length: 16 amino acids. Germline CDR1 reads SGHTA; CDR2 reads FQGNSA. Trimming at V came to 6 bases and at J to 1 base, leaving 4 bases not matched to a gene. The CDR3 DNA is TGTGCCAGCAGTTGGGGGACTAGCGGGAACACCGGGGAGCTGTTTTTT. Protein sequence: CASSWGTSGNTGELFF.

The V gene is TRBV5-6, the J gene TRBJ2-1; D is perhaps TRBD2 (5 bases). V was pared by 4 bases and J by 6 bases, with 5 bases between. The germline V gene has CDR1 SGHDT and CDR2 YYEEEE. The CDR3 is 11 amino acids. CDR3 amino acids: CASSTSNEQFF. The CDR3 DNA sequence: TGTGCCAGCAGCACTAGCAATGAGCAGTTCTTC.

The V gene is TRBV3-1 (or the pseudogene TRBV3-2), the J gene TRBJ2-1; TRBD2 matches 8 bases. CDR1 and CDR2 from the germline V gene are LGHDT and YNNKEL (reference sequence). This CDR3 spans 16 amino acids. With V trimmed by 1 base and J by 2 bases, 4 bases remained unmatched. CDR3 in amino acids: CASSQVYGRAYNEQFF. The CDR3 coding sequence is TGTGCCAGCAGCCAAGTCTACGGGAGGGCCTACAATGAGCAGTTCTTC.

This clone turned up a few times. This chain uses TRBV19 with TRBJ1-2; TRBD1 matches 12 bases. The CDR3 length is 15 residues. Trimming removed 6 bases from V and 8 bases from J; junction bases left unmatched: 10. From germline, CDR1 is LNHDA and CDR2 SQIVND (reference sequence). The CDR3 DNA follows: TGTGCCAGTAGGGGCCCGGGACAGGGGGCGCTCGGCTACACCTTC. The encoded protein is CASRGPGQGALGYTF.

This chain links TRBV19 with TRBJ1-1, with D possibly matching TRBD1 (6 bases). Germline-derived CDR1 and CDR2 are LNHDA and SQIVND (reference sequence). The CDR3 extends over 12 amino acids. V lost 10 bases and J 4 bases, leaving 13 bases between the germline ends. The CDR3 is CATGQPLTEAFF. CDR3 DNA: TGTGCCACCGGACAGCCGCTCACTGAAGCTTTCTTT.

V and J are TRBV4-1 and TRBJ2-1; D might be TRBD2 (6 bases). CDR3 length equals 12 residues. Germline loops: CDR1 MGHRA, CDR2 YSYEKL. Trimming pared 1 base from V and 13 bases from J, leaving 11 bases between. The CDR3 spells CASSQGGTPQFF. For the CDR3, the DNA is TGCGCCAGCAGCCAAGGTGGGACTCCACAGTTCTTC.

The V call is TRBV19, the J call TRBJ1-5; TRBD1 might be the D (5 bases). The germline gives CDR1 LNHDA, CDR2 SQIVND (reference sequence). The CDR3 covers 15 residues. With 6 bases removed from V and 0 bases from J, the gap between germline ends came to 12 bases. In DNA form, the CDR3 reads TGTGCCAGTAGCACGCGACAGAATAGCAATCAGCCCCAGCATTTT. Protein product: CASSTRQNSNQPQHF. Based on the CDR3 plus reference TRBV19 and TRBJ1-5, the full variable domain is DGGITQSPKYLFRKEGQNVTLSCEQNLNHDAMYWYRQDPGQGLRLIYYSQIVNDFQKGDIAEGYSVSREKKESFPLTVTSAQKNPTAFYLCASSTRQNSNQPQHFGDGTRLSIL.

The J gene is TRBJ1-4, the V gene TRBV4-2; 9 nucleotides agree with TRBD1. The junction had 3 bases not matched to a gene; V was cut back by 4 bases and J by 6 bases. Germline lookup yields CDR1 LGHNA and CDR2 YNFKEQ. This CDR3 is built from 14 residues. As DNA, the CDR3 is TGTGCCAGCAGCCCCGGGACAGGGTATGAAAAACTGTTTTTT. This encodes CASSPGTGYEKLFF.

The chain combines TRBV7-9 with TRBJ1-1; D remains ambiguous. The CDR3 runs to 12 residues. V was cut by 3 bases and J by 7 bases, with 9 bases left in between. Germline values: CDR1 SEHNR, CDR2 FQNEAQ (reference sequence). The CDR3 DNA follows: TGTGCCAGCAGCTTCGACAAGAATGAAGCTTTCTTT. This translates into CASSFDKNEAFF.

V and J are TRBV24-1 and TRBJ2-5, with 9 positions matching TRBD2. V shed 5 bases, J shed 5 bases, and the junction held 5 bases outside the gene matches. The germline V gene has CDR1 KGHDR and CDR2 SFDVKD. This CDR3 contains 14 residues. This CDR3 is CATSGSGSGETQYF. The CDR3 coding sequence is TGTGCCACCAGTGGTAGCGGGAGTGGGGAGACCCAGTACTTC.

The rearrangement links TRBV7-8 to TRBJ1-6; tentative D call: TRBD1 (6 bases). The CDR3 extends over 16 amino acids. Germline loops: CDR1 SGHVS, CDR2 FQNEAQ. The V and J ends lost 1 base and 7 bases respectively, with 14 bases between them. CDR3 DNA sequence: TGTGCCAGCAGCTTAGAGACTTCGGGGGGCAATTCACCCCTCCACTTT. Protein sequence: CASSLETSGGNSPLHF.

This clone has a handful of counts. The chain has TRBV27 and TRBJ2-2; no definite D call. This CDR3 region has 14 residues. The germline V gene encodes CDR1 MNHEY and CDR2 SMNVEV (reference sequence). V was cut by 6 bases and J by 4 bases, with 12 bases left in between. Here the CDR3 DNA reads TGTGCCAGCAGACCCCTAGGAAGCACCGGGGAGCTGTTTTTT. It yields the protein CASRPLGSTGELFF.

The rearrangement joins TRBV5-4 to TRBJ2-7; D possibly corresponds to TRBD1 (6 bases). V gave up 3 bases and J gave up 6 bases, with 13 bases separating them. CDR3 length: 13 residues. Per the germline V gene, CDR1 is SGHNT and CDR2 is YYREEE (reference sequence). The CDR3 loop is CASSSTGLGEQYF. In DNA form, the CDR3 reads TGTGCCAGCAGCTCCACAGGGTTGGGCGAGCAGTACTTC.

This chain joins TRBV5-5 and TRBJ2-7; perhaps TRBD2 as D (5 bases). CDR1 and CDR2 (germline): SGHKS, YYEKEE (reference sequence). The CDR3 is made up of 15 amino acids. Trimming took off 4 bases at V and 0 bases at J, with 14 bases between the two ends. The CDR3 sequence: CASSHLTGNSYEQYF. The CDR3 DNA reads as TGTGCCAGCAGCCACCTCACGGGGAACTCCTACGAGCAGTACTTC.

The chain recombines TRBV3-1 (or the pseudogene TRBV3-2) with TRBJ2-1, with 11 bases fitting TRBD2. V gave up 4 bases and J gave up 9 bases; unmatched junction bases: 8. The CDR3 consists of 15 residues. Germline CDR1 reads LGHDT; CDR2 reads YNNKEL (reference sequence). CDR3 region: CASSPLAGVGGEQFF. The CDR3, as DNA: TGTGCCAGCAGCCCACTAGCGGGAGTTGGAGGTGAGCAGTTCTTC.

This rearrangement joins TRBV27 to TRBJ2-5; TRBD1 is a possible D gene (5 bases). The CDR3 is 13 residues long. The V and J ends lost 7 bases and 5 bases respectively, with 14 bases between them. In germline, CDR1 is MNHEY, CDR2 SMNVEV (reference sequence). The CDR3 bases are TGTGCCAGCACCCCCAGGGTGGGGGAGACCCAGTACTTC. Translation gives CASTPRVGETQYF.

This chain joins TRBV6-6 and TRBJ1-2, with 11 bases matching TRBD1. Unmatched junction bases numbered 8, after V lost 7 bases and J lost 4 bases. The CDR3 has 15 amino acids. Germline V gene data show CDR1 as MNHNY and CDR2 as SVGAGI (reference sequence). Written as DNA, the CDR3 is TGTGCCAGCACCAAACGAGGGACAGGGGGCTATGGCTACACCTTC. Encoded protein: CASTKRGTGGYGYTF.

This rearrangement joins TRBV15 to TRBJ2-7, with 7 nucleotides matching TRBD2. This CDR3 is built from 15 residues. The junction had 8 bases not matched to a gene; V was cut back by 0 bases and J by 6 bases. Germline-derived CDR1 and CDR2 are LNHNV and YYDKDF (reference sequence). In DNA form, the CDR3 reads TGTGCCACCAGCAGAGAGCCGAAGGGCGGGGGCGAGCAGTACTTC. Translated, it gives CATSREPKGGGEQYF.

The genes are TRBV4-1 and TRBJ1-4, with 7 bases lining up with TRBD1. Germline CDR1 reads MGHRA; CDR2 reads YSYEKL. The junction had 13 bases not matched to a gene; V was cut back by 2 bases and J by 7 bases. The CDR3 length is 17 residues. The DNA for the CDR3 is TGCGCCAGCAGCCAATATCGATGGTACAGGGGTTCTGAAAAACTGTTTTTT. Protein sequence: CASSQYRWYRGSEKLFF.

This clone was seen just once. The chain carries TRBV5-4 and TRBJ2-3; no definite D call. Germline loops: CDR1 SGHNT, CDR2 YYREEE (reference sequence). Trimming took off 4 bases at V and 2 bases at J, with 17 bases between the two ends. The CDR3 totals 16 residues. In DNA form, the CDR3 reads TGTGCCAGCAGCCCAACCGGGTCAGCGAACACAGATACGCAGTATTTT. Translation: CASSPTGSANTDTQYF.

This CDR3 reads CSVVLAGNEQFF. In DNA form, the CDR3 reads TGCAGCGTTGTACTAGCGGGAAATGAGCAGTTCTTC. V and J are TRBV29-1 and TRBJ2-1, with 10 positions matching TRBD2. V was pared by 4 bases and J by 7 bases, with 1 base of the junction left unmatched. Germline V gene sequence: CDR1 SQVTM, CDR2 ANQGSEA. The CDR3 contains 12 residues.